A selection of T cell receptor beta chains follows, all from one sample in a study of beta chain features in type 1 diabetes. Sequencing used immunoSEQ multiplex PCR; TCRdb keeps in-frame clones, though not all of them. The table lists about 340,000 clones, less than 15% of them singletons. The sequenced sample consisted of naive CD4+ T cells from blood. The receptors stem from a woman between 18 and 29 years old with type 1 diabetes. Both conserved end residues are part of each CDR3. The D gene is left open where the match is weak. Size tells how often a clone was seen (once, few, many) or the class of an expanded clone, and some rows leave it out.

TRBV5-1	TRBJ1-1	TRBD1	-	CASSPHRGGTEAFF
TRBV7-9	TRBJ1-1	-	-	CASSSSNRQIEAFF
TRBV10-3	TRBJ2-7	TRBD2	-	CAISSGLADTYEQYF
TRBV6-9	TRBJ2-7	TRBD2	-	CASSYPGLASVSEQYF
TRBV2	TRBJ1-1	TRBD1	-	CASSEYGTGAFF
TRBV27	TRBJ1-1	-	-	CASSLYRGTVNTEAFF
TRBV5-1	TRBJ2-3	TRBD1	few	CASSSGQGTGGTDTQYF
TRBV19	TRBJ2-3	TRBD1	few	CASNGQGGNTQYF
TRBV27	TRBJ1-2	TRBD1	-	CASSPPGTGLYGYTF
TRBV9	TRBJ1-2	-	-	CASSVGGGSYTF
TRBV29-1	TRBJ2-5	-	-	CSVEVSPSGTQYF
TRBV14	TRBJ1-2	TRBD1	few	CASSQLTGGNYGYTF
TRBV5-4	TRBJ2-7	TRBD1	-	CASSLDSGTGAYEQYF
TRBV7-2	TRBJ2-1	-	few	CASRGASYNEQFF
TRBV2	TRBJ2-3	-	few	CASSQRESTDTQYF
TRBV5-6	TRBJ1-2	TRBD1	-	CASSLVQGDGYTF
TRBV18	TRBJ2-7	-	few	CASSPAGPKYEQYF
TRBV9	TRBJ2-1	-	-	CASSAPSRITRSSYNEQFF
TRBV5-1	TRBJ2-7	TRBD2	few	CASSLPGTSGYEQYF
TRBV15	TRBJ2-1	TRBD2	-	CATSRDRGRAIYNEQFF
TRBV28	TRBJ2-7	TRBD1	-	CASINPGQGDYEQYF
TRBV5-1	TRBJ2-1	-	few	CASSLNRDNEQFF
TRBV5-1	TRBJ2-1	-	-	CASSLGGAIPYNEQFF
TRBV5-4	TRBJ2-5	-	-	CASSPTGKQTQYF
TRBV9	TRBJ2-3	-	once	CASSVVSGAGDTQYF
TRBV5-1	TRBJ2-1	TRBD1	-	CASRSGTGGVNEQFF
TRBV7-9	TRBJ2-5	TRBD1	-	CASSPRTGRSQETQYF
TRBV18	TRBJ2-7	TRBD2	-	CASSPPREESYEQYF
TRBV25-1	TRBJ2-2	TRBD1	-	CASSSYRGLDTGELFF
TRBV29-1	TRBJ2-7	-	many	CSVPTYEQYF
TRBV7-2	TRBJ2-3	TRBD2	few	CASSQGTSGTYTQYF
TRBV5-1	TRBJ2-1	TRBD2	-	CASSWALASVNEQFF
TRBV28	TRBJ2-1	TRBD1	-	CASSSYSGTGEGQGYNEQFF
TRBV9	TRBJ2-3	-	-	CASSGRRGSALTDTQYF
TRBV5-4	TRBJ2-1	-	-	CASTRAGDSYNEQFF
TRBV6-5	TRBJ2-3	-	few	CASSYSRGTDTQYF
TRBV2	TRBJ2-1	TRBD1	few	CASSPRTGGAFGEQFF
TRBV4-1	TRBJ2-3	TRBD2	-	CASSQTSGSSYTQYF